This note documents a single TCR beta chain sequence. No antigen is known for it. Viral peptide pool expansion of antigen-specific CD4+ T cells preceded sequencing in the ViraFEST assay. Cultured cells yielded isolated CD4+ T cells after approximately nine days. This individual tested PCR-positive for SARS-CoV-2 infection between March and December 2020. This table comes from immunoSEQ multiplex PCR, and its TCRdb copy is limited to in-frame clones, with some not included. The sample holds tens of thousands of clones, under 80% seen once. These data originate in a study of vaccination effects on CD4 cells after COVID-19. Findings of the study overall: New vaccine-induced clones were the main type among post-vaccine spike-reactive clones in convalescents. There were few convalescent patients in the study and no early post-infection timepoints.

The CDR3 is 17 residues long. Germline CDR1 reads LGHNA; CDR2 reads YSLEER. The V end lost 0 bases, the J end lost 0 bases, and 11 bases lay between the germline ends. The TCR originated in a human donor who had a prior SARS-CoV-2 infection. Here the sequenced sample was CD4+ T cells from PBMCs cultured with HIV peptides, taken before COVID-19 vaccination. The subset is: HIV-1 Nef peptide pool negative control/reference culture. The chain employs TRBV4-3 and TRBJ1-4; no reliable D call. CDR3 residues: CASSQDLGSATNEKLFF. CDR3 nucleotides: TGCGCCAGCAGCCAAGATTTAGGCAGTGCAACTAATGAAAAACTGTTTTTT.